The clone carrying this T cell receptor (beta chain) was seen many times. Antigen specificity is unknown. The data belong to a study of T cells after yellow fever vaccination. General study findings and limits: Booster sampling recovered most clones from primary vaccination (approximately 96% CD4, around 90% CD8).

Trimming stripped 6 bases from V and 4 bases from J, with 8 bases between. This CDR3 has 12 amino acids. CDR1 and CDR2 (germline): SEHNR, FQNEAQ (reference sequence). TCRdb fed the 5' RACE reads into MiXCR, producing one record per CDR3 protein. The repertoire holds about 300,000 distinct CDR3 sequences, 7.5% to 9.5% seen once, with around 3.4% in the top ten. The specimen was CD4+ T cells sorted from PBMCs, collected 5 days after the yellow fever booster vaccination. V is TRBV7-9 and J is TRBJ2-3; D unclear. The TCR comes from a man aged 18 to 30 who received the YFV17D yellow fever vaccine. CDR3 amino acids: CASRRDADTQYF. In DNA form, the CDR3 reads TGTGCCAGCAGGAGAGATGCAGATACGCAGTATTTT.